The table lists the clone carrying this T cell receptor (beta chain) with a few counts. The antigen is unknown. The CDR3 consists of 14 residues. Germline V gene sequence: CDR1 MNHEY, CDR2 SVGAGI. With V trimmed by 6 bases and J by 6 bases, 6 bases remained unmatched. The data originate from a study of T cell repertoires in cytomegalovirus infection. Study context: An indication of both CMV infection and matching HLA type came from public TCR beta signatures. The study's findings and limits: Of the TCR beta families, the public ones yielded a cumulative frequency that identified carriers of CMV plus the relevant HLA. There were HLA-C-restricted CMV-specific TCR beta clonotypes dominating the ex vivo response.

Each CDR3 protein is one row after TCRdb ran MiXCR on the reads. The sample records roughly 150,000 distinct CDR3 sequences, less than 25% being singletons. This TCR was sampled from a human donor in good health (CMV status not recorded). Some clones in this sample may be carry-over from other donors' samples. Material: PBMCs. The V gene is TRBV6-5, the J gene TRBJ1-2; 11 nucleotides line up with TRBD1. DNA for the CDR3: TGTGCCAGCAGCCCCGGGACAGGGGGGGATGGCTACACCTTC. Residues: CASSPGTGGDGYTF.